What follows are 8 T cell receptor beta chains derived from one specimen sequenced in a study of blood T cell repertoires in COVID-19. Method: immunoSEQ multiplex PCR; TCRdb's copy keeps in-frame clones and lacks some. This sample yields roughly 200,000 clones, of which roughly nine tenths are seen a single time; 2% to 2.5% belongs to the top ten. Sequenced: PBMCs or T cells enriched from blood (not recorded which). The source is a woman between 40 and 50 years old with acute COVID-19.

This chain uses TRBV27 with TRBJ2-1, with 7 bases matching TRBD2. Germline assignment: CDR1 MNHEY and CDR2 SMNVEV (reference sequence). V lost 8 bases, J lost 7 bases, and 14 bases stayed unmatched. The CDR3 loop spans 15 amino acids. CDR3 sequence reads: CASAKQSGTTNEQFF. CDR3 coding DNA: TGTGCCAGCGCCAAACAGAGCGGGACGACAAATGAGCAGTTCTTC.

The chain is built from TRBV7-9 and TRBJ1-2; a possible D gene is TRBD1 (6 bases). V lost 4 bases, J lost 8 bases, and 11 bases lay in between. Germline-derived CDR1 and CDR2 are SEHNR and FQNEAQ (reference sequence). The CDR3 consists of 12 residues. CDR3 loop: CASSSQGYGYTF. CDR3 sequence (DNA): TGTGCCAGCAGCTCACAGGGTTACGGCTACACCTTC.

This clone appeared once. V and J are TRBV19 and TRBJ2-2; D gene unclear. The CDR3 sequence is 15 residues long. The V gene's germline CDR1 is LNHDA and CDR2 SQIVND (reference sequence). The V end lost 6 bases, the J end lost 5 bases, and 16 bases lay between the germline ends. The CDR3 DNA reads TGTGCCAGTAGCTCCAGAGACGGAGCTACCGGGGAGCTGTTTTTT. Residues: CASSSRDGATGELFF.

This chain links TRBV6-1 with TRBJ2-1, with TRBD2 matching 15 bases. This CDR3 has 18 residues. Germline V gene sequence: CDR1 MNHNS, CDR2 SASEGT. V lost 0 bases and J lost 2; bases outside the gene matches: 2. The CDR3 nucleotides are TGTGCCAGCAGTGAAGCCGGACTAGCGGGGGGGGCCTACAATGAGCAGTTCTTC. It codes for CASSEAGLAGGAYNEQFF.

This chain links TRBV3-1 (or the pseudogene TRBV3-2) with TRBJ1-2; D gene uncertain. The CDR3 sequence is 11 residues long. The germline V and J ends were trimmed by 4 bases and 8 bases, with 8 bases remaining between them. Germline-derived CDR1 and CDR2 are LGHDT and YNNKEL (reference sequence). CDR3 bases: TGTGCCAGCAGCCTTAACTCGGGCTACACCTTC. The encoded protein is CASSLNSGYTF.

The CDR3, as DNA: TGTGCCAGCAGCAAATCAGGGGACAGTTTGAAAGAGACCCAGTACTTC. It yields the protein CASSKSGDSLKETQYF. The V gene is TRBV21-1, the J gene TRBJ2-5; the tabulated D call, TRBD1, remains unverified against the DNA. TRBV21-1 is listed as a pseudogene. This CDR3 has 16 residues.

The chain joins TRBV5-1 to TRBJ1-4; 8 bases match TRBD1. This CDR3 spans 16 amino acids. After removal of 4 bases from V and 1 base from J, the junction contained 6 bases not matched to a gene. CDR1 is SGHRS and CDR2 is YFSETQ in the germline V gene. The CDR3 nucleotides are TGCGCCAGCAGCCTCCAGGGGGCTGGAACTAATGAAAAACTGTTTTTT. Translated, it gives CASSLQGAGTNEKLFF.

V gene TRBV5-4 combines with J gene TRBJ2-7; 8 bases fit TRBD2. V was clipped by 3 bases and J by 0 bases; unmatched bases: 11. This CDR3 contains 17 residues. Germline values: CDR1 SGHNT, CDR2 YYREEE (reference sequence). The CDR3 is CASSSGGGAPSSYEQYF. The CDR3 DNA sequence: TGTGCCAGCAGCTCGGGGGGGGGCGCTCCCAGCTCCTACGAGCAGTACTTC.